This is a list of T cell receptor beta chains from one sample in a study of shared T cell receptors in the human thymus. Sequenced by immunoSEQ multiplex PCR; TCRdb stores in-frame clones only, minus some. Here the sample spans 630,000 or so clones, around 87% being singletons. These data were also filed under a second study, of human thymus T cells.

The sequenced material came from thymocytes. The receptors shown here come from a boy younger than two with a congenital heart defect. Each CDR3 is given with its conserved first and last residue. Each record gives: J gene, clone size, V gene, D gene, CDR3 DNA, CDR3 protein. The D gene is left open where the match is weak. Not all rows give a size; the values are once, few, many and, for expanded clones, a class.

>TRBJ2-3|NA|TRBV11-2|NA
TGTGCCAGCAGCTTAGAAGGCAGGACTAGCACAGATACGCAGTATTTT
CASSLEGRTSTDTQYF
>TRBJ1-5|NA|TRBV6-6|NA
TGTGCCAGCAGACATCCGGACAACAATCAGCCCCAGCATTTT
CASRHPDNNQPQHF
>TRBJ1-6|once|TRBV6-1|NA
TGTGCCAGCAGTGCTCCGGGACACTACTATAATTCACCCCTCCACTTT
CASSAPGHYYNSPLHF
>TRBJ2-7|NA|TRBV28|TRBD2
TGTGCCATTTCCGGGACTAGCGGGACCCTCTCCTACGAGCAGTACTTC
CAISGTSGTLSYEQYF
>TRBJ2-1|NA|TRBV5-6|TRBD2
TGTGCCAGCAGCTTGACTAGCGGGGGGCGGGGACAGTTCTTC
CASSLTSGGRGQFF
>TRBJ1-4|NA|TRBV5-1|NA
TGCGCCAGCAGCCAAGAAAGGGGTACTAATGAAAAACTGTTTTTT
CASSQERGTNEKLFF
>TRBJ2-2|NA|TRBV11-2|NA
TGTGCCAGCAGCTTCAGACAGAGCACCGGGGAGCTGTTTTTT
CASSFRQSTGELFF
>TRBJ2-3|once|TRBV14|TRBD2
TGTGCCAGCAGCCCACTGACTAGCGAGCCTGGAACAGATACGCAGTATTTT
CASSPLTSEPGTDTQYF
>TRBJ2-3|NA|TRBV10-1|NA
TGCGCCAGGAGATATCCAGATACGCAGTATTTT
CARRYPDTQYF
>TRBJ2-3|few|TRBV28|TRBD1
TGTGCCAGCAGTAGCGACAGGGGGCCGGGCACAGATACGCAGTATTTT
CASSSDRGPGTDTQYF
>TRBJ2-5|NA|TRBV29-1|NA
TGCAGTGAGCGAACAGGACAAGAGACCCAGTACTTC
CSERTGQETQYF
>TRBJ2-2|NA|TRBV6-5|TRBD1
TGTGCCAGCAGTTACAAAGGACAGGGAATTAGCGGGGAGCTGTTTTTT
CASSYKGQGISGELFF
>TRBJ2-7|NA|TRBV7-2|TRBD1
TGTGCCAGCAGCTTCCCCGGAGCCGACAGGGGGGGCTACGAGCAGTACTTC
CASSFPGADRGGYEQYF
>TRBJ2-7|NA|TRBV27|TRBD1
TGTGCCAGCAGTTCAGAGGGGACAGGGGGGCCGGAGAGCGAGCAGTACTTC
CASSSEGTGGPESEQYF
>TRBJ1-5|NA|TRBV9|TRBD1
TGTGCCAGCGGGACAGACAATCAGCCCCAGCATTTT
CASGTDNQPQHF
>TRBJ2-3|NA|TRBV29-1|TRBD2
TGCAGCGTTTTAGGACCTTGGGGGGGGGAAACCCCTAGCACAGATACGCAGTATTTT
CSVLGPWGGETPSTDTQYF
>TRBJ2-7|NA|TRBV30|NA
TGTGCCTGGAGTGTACCTCCCCTAGCCCCCTCGTACGAGCAGTACTTC
CAWSVPPLAPSYEQYF
>TRBJ2-7|few|TRBV7-8|TRBD1
TGTGCCAGCAGCTTAGCTACAGGGGCAACCTACGAGCAGTACTTC
CASSLATGATYEQYF
>TRBJ2-1|NA|TRBV12-5|TRBD2
TGTGCTAGTGGTTTGAGGGCTGGGACTAGCGGGAACAATGAGCAGTTCTTC
CASGLRAGTSGNNEQFF
>TRBJ1-1|few|TRBV11-2|TRBD1
TGTGCCAGCAGCTCGGACAGGGGCACTGAAGCTTTCTTT
CASSSDRGTEAFF
>TRBJ1-6|few|TRBV6-1|NA
TGTGCCAGCAGTGAAGTCCCATTCACGGTCTATAATTCACCCCTCCACTTT
CASSEVPFTVYNSPLHF